A single TCR beta chain is shown here with its context. This record belongs to a study of blood T cell repertoires in COVID-19. Study overall: T cells, B-cell-depleted T cells, or PBMCs provided the cDNA or gDNA that served as material.

Germline CDR1 reads SEHNR; CDR2 reads FQNEAQ (reference sequence). This CDR3 spans 14 amino acids. Trimming took 0 bases from V and 3 from J, leaving 8 bases between them. In the original processing: For nucleated cells, counts were estimated from reference gene primer amplification. Clones were sequenced by immunoSEQ multiplex PCR, and TCRdb holds only the in-frame ones, with some missing. V and J calls and clone size follow that table, whereas D and trimming were derived from the DNA. The sample contains 50,000 to 70,000 clones, 75% to 85% of which appear only once. The V and J genes are TRBV7-9 and TRBJ1-1; D may be TRBD1 (5 bases). The sequenced sample was peripheral blood. This TCR came from a woman aged 55-69 years with acute or convalescent COVID-19. In nucleotides, the CDR3 is TGTGCCAGCAGCTTAGCGGAGGGGTACACTGAAGCTTTCTTT. It is translated as CASSLAEGYTEAFF.